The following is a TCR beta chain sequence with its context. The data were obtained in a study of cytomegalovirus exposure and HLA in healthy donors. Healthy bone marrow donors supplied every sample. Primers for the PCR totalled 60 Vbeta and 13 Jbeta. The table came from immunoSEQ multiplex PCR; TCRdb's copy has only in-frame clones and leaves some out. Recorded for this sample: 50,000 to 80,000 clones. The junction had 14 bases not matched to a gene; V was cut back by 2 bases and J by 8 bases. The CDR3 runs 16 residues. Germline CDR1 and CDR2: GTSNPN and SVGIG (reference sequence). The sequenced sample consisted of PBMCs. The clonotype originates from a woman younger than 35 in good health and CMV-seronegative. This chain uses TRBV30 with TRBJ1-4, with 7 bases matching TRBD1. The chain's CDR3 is CAWSRLSGGGAEKLFF. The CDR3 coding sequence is TGTGCCTGGAGTAGACTCTCAGGGGGTGGGGCGGAAAAACTGTTTTTT.